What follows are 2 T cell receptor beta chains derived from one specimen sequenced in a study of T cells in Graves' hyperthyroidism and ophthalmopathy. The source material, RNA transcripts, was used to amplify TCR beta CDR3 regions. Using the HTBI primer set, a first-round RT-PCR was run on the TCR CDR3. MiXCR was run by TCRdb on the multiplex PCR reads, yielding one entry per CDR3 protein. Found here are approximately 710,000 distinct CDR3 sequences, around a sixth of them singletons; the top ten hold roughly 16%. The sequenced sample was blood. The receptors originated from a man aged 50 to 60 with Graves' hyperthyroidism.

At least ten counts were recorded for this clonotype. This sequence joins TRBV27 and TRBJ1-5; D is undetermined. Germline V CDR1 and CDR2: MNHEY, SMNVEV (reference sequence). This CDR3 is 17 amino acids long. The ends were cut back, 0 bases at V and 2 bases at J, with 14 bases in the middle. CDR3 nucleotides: TGTGCCAGCAGTTTATCTCCCGTAACGATCGGCAATCAGCCCCAGCATTTT. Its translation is CASSLSPVTIGNQPQHF.

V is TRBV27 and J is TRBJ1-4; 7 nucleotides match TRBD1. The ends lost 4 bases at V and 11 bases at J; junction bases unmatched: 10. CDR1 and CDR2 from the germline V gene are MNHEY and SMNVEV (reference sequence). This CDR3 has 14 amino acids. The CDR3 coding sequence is TGTGCCAGCAGTTCTCCGGTCCTCAGGGGGAAACTGTTTTTT. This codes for CASSSPVLRGKLFF.